The clone carrying this T cell receptor beta chain was detected a few times. This record belongs to a study of blood T cell repertoires in COVID-19. Study information: T cells, B-cell-depleted T cells, or PBMCs provided the cDNA or gDNA that served as material.

The length of the CDR3 is 18 residues. Germline assignment: CDR1 LGHDT and CDR2 YNNKEL (reference sequence). The ends were cut back, 0 bases at V and 0 bases at J, with 15 bases in the middle. Study processing details: Amplification with reference gene primers provided the estimates of nucleated cell counts. Here immunoSEQ multiplex PCR was the method, and the copy in TCRdb shows in-frame clones only, minus some. V and J calls and clone size follow that table, whereas D and trimming were derived from the DNA. The sample consists of roughly 200,000 clones, approximately 83% of them appearing once. The chain employs TRBV3-1 (or the pseudogene TRBV3-2) and TRBJ2-4, with no clear D. Specimen: peripheral blood. The TCR originated in a woman in her thirties or forties with COVID-19, enrolled during active disease. CDR3: CASSQEISGFGAKNIQYF. Here the CDR3 DNA reads TGTGCCAGCAGCCAAGAAATATCAGGATTCGGAGCCAAAAACATTCAGTACTTC.